The clone carrying this TCR beta chain turned up a few times. Its specificity is not known. This specimen comes from a study of T-cell reconstitution after alpha-beta-depleted transplantation in children. Study observations and caveats: Several hundred expanded graft clones reportedly gave rise to the alpha-beta T cells present about two months after transplant.

As it was prepared, the TCRbeta library received unique molecular identifiers. TCRdb recomputed calls from the PCR reads with MiXCR, one row per CDR3 protein. Of about 830,000 distinct CDR3 sequences in the sample, roughly 16% are singletons; the top ten hold around 4.5%. This receptor was taken from a male patient aged 10 to 17 who had a stem cell transplant for acute lymphoblastic leukemia, so the T cells may come from the graft donor. The sequenced sample was PBMCs, mostly from graft donor cells, obtained 360 days after TCRalphabeta/CD19-depleted stem cell transplant.

The chain's CDR3 is CASCPGQGGSTEAFF. DNA of the CDR3: TGCGCCAGCTGCCCGGGACAGGGAGGGAGCACTGAAGCTTTCTTT. The chain has TRBV5-1 and TRBJ1-1, with 9 bases lining up with TRBD1. CDR1 and CDR2 (germline): SGHRS, YFSETQ. J gave up 4 bases and V 7 bases, and 11 bases lay outside the gene matches. The CDR3 length is 15 residues. The full variable domain, its missing parts supplied by reference TRBV5-1 and TRBJ1-1, is KAGVTQTPRYLIKTRGQQVTLSCSPISGHRSVSWYQQTPGQGLQFLFEYFSETQRNKGNFPGRFSGRQFSNSRSEMNVSTLELGDSALYLCASCPGQGGSTEAFFGQGTRLTVV.